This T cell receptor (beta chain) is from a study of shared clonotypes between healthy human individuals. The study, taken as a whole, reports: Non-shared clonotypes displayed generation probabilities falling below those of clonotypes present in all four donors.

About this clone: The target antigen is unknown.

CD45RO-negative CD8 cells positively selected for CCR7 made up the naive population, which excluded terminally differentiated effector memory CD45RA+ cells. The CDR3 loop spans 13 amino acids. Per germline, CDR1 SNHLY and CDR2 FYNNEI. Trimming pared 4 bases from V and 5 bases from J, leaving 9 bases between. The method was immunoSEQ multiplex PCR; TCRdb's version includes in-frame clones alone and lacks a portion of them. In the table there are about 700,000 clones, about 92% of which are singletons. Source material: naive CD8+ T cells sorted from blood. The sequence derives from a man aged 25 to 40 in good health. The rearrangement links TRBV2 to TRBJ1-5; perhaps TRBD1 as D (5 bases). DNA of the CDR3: TGTGCCAGCAGTGGAAGAGGGGATCAGCCCCAGCATTTT. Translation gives CASSGRGDQPQHF.